This T cell receptor beta chain was recovered during a study of shared clonotypes between healthy human individuals (dated by TCRdb to about 2020). For context, the study as a whole: A few men and two women, aged 18 to 49 years, made up the cohort. Per donor, three plates each were used for CD4 naive and CD4 memory, two for CD8 naive, and one for CD8 memory. To estimate repertoire size and how much clonotype sharing occurs between individuals, the study deeply sequenced the blood TCR repertoires of several healthy adults. To increase sequencing depth and limit assay-specific biases, different laboratories used diverse techniques to prepare libraries and sequence TCR repertoires. Each donor's leukapheresis produced roughly between roughly 0.9 and 9 billion PBMCs. General study outcomes and caveats: Estimated clonotype richness was generally larger for naive than for memory subsets. Sampling was restricted to blood, and TCR repertoires in tissues likely differ from the TCR repertoires found in blood. Compared with non-shared clonotypes, clonotypes shared by all four sorted-subset donors had higher generation probabilities. Incomplete sequencing was indicated by rarefaction of sorted-subset datasets, despite the large sequencing depth. Pairwise subsampling led to the expectation that sequencing depth would affect the degree of clonotype sharing among donors. The small number of donors limited the genetic and exposure-history diversity represented. About 5% of naive CD4, 3% to 3.5% of naive CD8, around 2.3% of memory CD4, and over 0.35% of memory CD8 clonotypes were shared across several donors.

With regard to this clone: The antigen it recognizes is unknown. Base qualities are not provided; no much larger clone lies one nucleotide away.

From the germline V gene (reference sequence), CDR1 is SGHNT and CDR2 is YYREEE. V is clipped by 4 bases and J by 8 bases, and the sequence between their germline boundaries is 18 bases long. Reading from cysteine to phenylalanine, the CDR3 counts 14 amino acids. Here the CDR3 DNA is all that survives: 42 bases in frame from base 1. TCR CDR3 regions were amplified from genomic DNA by multiplex PCR using the deep immunoSEQ assay. For each cell subset, the extracted genomic DNA was distributed evenly across all wells of several immunoSEQ 96-well plates, and each plate served as one replicate. For sorted subsets, each replicate PCR was loaded with about 0.2 ug genomic DNA, equivalent to 32,000 or so T cell genomes. Purified libraries were measured with a Qubit 3.0 fluorometer, size-checked on a Bioanalyzer 2100, and measured again with the KAPA Library Quantification kit. A separate single-read 150-cycle Illumina NextSeq 550 flow cell was used to sequence each immunoSEQ 96-well plate. The paper's data handling went like this. The immunoSEQ output contained only junctional sequences without quality scores, so filtering could not match that applied to full-length reads. Sequences were annotated with PyIR, a Python wrapper for IgBLAST v1.9, and V/J genes and CDR3 were assigned using IMGT germline references. Reads were removed for weak V/J assignments (E-value above 1e-6), missing CDR3, stop codons, out-of-frame junctions, or ambiguous translated residues. A V3J clonotype was defined by an identical inferred V gene, J gene, and CDR3 amino acid sequence. Percentage overlap between repertoires was calculated by dividing the number of shared unique clonotypes by the size of the smaller repertoire. Three approaches were used to assess repertoire richness: RTK rarefaction, the Chao1 estimator, and Recon v2.1 estimates of unobserved clonotypes. For all TCRbeta clonotypes obtained by the gDNA method from four donors, generation probabilities were computed with OLGA. TCRdb holds this immuneACCESS table with in-frame rearrangements only. Some clones are missing; in checked studies, unresolved V genes explain under half, and the rest has no known cause. V and J calls and clone size are copied from that table; D and trimming were computed from the DNA. This sample gives about 1.9 million clones in total; about 94% of them show up just once. The ten largest clones add up to under 2% of the sample.

For the CD8 naive samples, CD45RO-negative cells were positively selected for CCR7, yielding a CD45RA+CCR7+ population from which TemRA cells were excluded. Healthy HIV-negative adults with no recently reported acute infections or vaccinations were included as donors. Every donor was a Caucasian adult living in Nashville, Tennessee, USA. After blood collection by leukapheresis, PBMCs were isolated using Ficoll-Histopaque density gradient centrifugation and then cryopreserved in the vapor phase of liquid nitrogen. Analytical flow cytometry was used to check the purity and quantity of each magnetically sorted T cell population. Each sorted fraction had its genomic DNA isolated and then quantified by UV absorbance on a Nanodrop 2000c.

Sequenced sample: naive CD8+ T cells from PBMCs. The cell subset or site label corresponds to: CD45RA+CCR7+. The V gene is TRBV5-4 and the J gene is TRBJ1-2, with no reliable assignment of the D segment. The receptor was isolated from a man between 18 and 29 years old in good health. Some clones in this sample may be carry-over from other donors' samples. The nucleotide sequence reads as follows: TGTGCCAGCAGCCTAATACCCAGGATCTCCGGCTACACCTTC. Translation gives CASSLIPRISGYTF.